The present TCR beta chain was sequenced within a study of graft-versus-host responses after intestinal transplantation. Between the trimmed V and J ends, which lost 4 bases and 10 bases, there was a span of 13 bases. This CDR3 has 12 residues. Germline CDR1 GTSNPN, CDR2 SVGIG (reference sequence). Assay used: immunoSEQ multiplex PCR; TCRdb lists only in-frame clones, some missing. This sample has some 90,000 clones, with roughly 80% found just once. Only a few counts were recorded for this clone. Its target is unknown. The sequencing here drew on unstimulated CD4+ T cells sorted from spleen or lymph node cells, taken before intestinal transplant. This chain uses TRBV30 with TRBJ1-4; possibly TRBD1 for D (6 bases). This sequence originates from a human donor who received an intestinal transplant. This CDR3 is CAWTTGLAKLFF. For the CDR3, the DNA is TGTGCCTGGACCACAGGGCTTGCAAAACTGTTTTTT.